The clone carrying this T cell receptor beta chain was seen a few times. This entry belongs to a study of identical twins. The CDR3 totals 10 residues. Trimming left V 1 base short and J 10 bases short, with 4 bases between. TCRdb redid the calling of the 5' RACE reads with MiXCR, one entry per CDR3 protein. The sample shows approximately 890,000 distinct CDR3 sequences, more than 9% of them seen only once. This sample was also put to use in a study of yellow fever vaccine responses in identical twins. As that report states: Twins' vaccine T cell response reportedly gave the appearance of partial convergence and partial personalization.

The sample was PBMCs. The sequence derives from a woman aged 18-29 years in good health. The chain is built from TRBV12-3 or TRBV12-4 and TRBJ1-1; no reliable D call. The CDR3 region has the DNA TGTGCCAGCAGTTTAGATAGAGCTTTCTTT. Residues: CASSLDRAFF.